This T cell receptor (beta chain) was captured in a study of T-cell reconstitution after alpha-beta-depleted transplantation in children. Study-wide points: Diversity of TCRbeta at day 60 was high in some patients, arising from surviving recipient T cells and thymic progenitors. When one year had passed after transplant, most T-cell counts and diversity came from newly produced T cells. Reportedly, alpha-beta T cells present about two months post-transplant originated from several hundred expanded clones of graft origin.

Only a few counts were recorded for this clonotype. Its antigen is as yet unknown. Germline V gene data show CDR1 as DFQATT and CDR2 as SNEGSKA (reference sequence). CDR3 length: 15 residues. V lost 0 bases to trimming and J lost 7 bases; unmatched junction nucleotides: 9. Construction of the TCRbeta library involved unique molecular identifiers. MiXCR was run by TCRdb on the PCR reads, yielding one entry per CDR3 protein. The table shows 500,000 to 600,000 distinct CDR3 sequences, with roughly a quarter occurring only once. Here the sequenced sample was PBMCs, taken before TCRalphabeta/CD19-depleted stem cell transplant. This clonotype was obtained from a boy in the first two years of life with Wiskott-Aldrich syndrome, due to receive a stem cell transplant. V usage is TRBV20-1 and J usage is TRBJ1-5; 7 nucleotides agree with TRBD1. This CDR3 reads CSARDQGGSGQPQHF. The CDR3 nucleotides are TGCAGTGCTAGAGATCAGGGGGGATCAGGGCAGCCCCAGCATTTT.